This entry concerns a single T cell receptor beta chain. Its antigen is unknown. The table came from immunoSEQ multiplex PCR; TCRdb's copy has only in-frame clones and leaves some out. The sample lists 35,000 to 40,000 clones, around three quarters seen once, with under 6% in the top ten. These data originate in a study of memory CD4+ T cells and cytomegalovirus serostatus. Study outcomes and limitations: Each of approximately 63 CMV-associated TCRbeta sequences occurred in one to five individuals. The CMV-associated TCR signature appears largely within the CD4+ memory repertoire.

Single viable CD3+CD4+CD8-CD45RO+ cells were sorted as the memory CD4+ T cells. Total CD4+ T cells were enriched by CD4 positive selection. Trimming took off 4 bases at V and 5 bases at J, with 13 bases between the two ends. Germline assignment: CDR1 SGHRS and CDR2 YFSETQ. The CDR3 loop spans 13 amino acids. This receptor was taken from an adult in good health and CMV-seropositive. The V call is TRBV5-1, the J call TRBJ2-7; D not resolved. Input material: memory CD4+ T cells from blood. CDR3 sequence (DNA): TGCGCCAGCAGCCTCCCAAGGTCCCACGAGCAGTACTTC. Protein: CASSLPRSHEQYF. Drawing the rest from reference TRBV5-1 and TRBJ2-7, the complete variable domain is KAGVTQTPRYLIKTRGQQVTLSCSPISGHRSVSWYQQTPGQGLQFLFEYFSETQRNKGNFPGRFSGRQFSNSRSEMNVSTLELGDSALYLCASSLPRSHEQYFGPGTRLTVT.